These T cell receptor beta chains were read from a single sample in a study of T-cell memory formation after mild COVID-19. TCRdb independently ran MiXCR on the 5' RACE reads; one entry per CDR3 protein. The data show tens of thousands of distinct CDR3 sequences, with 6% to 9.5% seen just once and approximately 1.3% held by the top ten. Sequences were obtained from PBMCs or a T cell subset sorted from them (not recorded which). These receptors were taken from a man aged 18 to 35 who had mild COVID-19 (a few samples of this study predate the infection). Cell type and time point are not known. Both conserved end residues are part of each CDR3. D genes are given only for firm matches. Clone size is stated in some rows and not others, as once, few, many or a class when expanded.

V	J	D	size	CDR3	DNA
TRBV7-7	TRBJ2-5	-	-	CASSLGSSRGPETQYF	TGTGCCAGCAGCTTAGGTTCTAGCCGGGGACCAGAGACCCAGTACTTC
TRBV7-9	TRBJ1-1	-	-	CASSRQGTEAFF	TGTGCCAGCAGCCGCCAGGGGACTGAAGCTTTCTTT
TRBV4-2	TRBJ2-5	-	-	CASSQSRTPGETQYF	TGTGCCAGCAGCCAATCCAGGACCCCTGGGGAGACCCAGTACTTC
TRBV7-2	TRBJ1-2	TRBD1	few	CASSLEGARRYTF	TGTGCCAGCAGCTTAGAGGGGGCTAGGAGATACACCTTC
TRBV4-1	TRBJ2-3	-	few	CASSYDWVSAGTDTQYF	TGCGCCAGCAGCTACGACTGGGTTAGTGCTGGAACAGATACGCAGTATTTT
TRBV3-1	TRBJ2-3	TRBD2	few	CASQPGGRDTQYF	TGTGCCAGCCAACCGGGGGGGCGTGATACGCAGTATTTT
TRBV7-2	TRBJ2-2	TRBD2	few	CASNPMGTRGTGELFF	TGTGCCAGCAACCCGATGGGGACTAGAGGCACCGGGGAGCTGTTTTTT
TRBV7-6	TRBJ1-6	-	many	CASRLWTQRSYNSPLHF	TGTGCCAGCCGGTTATGGACACAGCGCTCCTATAATTCACCCCTCCACTTT
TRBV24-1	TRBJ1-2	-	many	CATSDPSRGSYGYTF	TGTGCCACCAGTGATCCTTCCAGGGGTAGCTATGGCTACACCTTC
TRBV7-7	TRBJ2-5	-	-	CASSLGCLGLGETQYF	TGTGCTAGCAGCTTAGGGTGCCTAGGGCTCGGAGAGACCCAGTACTTC
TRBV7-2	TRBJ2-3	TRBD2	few	CASSYGGATDTQYF	TGTGCCAGCAGCTACGGGGGGGCCACAGATACGCAGTATTTT
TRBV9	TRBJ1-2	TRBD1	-	CASSGGTGAYGYTF	TGTGCCAGCAGCGGCGGGACAGGGGCCTATGGCTACACCTTC
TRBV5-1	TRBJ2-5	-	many	CASALSGTQETQYF	TGCGCCAGCGCCTTATCCGGGACGCAAGAGACCCAGTACTTC
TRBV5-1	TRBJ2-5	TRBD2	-	CASSLVPSGGETQYF	TGCGCCAGCAGCTTGGTTCCTAGCGGGGGGGAGACCCAGTACTTC
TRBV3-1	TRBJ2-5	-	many	CASSPGEGLETQYF	TGTGCCAGCAGTCCGGGAGAAGGGTTAGAGACCCAGTACTTC
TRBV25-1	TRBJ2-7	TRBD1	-	CASSEAGGNEQYF	TGTGCCAGCAGTGAAGCAGGGGGCAATGAGCAGTACTTC
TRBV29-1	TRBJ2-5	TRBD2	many	CSQPGLERETQYF	TGCAGCCAACCCGGACTAGAACGAGAGACCCAGTACTTC
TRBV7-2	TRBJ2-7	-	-	CAISRGGSYEQYF	TGTGCCATCTCGCGGGGCGGGTCCTACGAGCAGTACTTC
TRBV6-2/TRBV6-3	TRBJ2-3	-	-	CASSRRTRGRTDTQYF	TGTGCCAGCAGCCGCCGAACCCGGGGGAGGACAGATACGCAGTATTTT
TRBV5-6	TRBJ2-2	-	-	CASSLGVTTGELFF	TGTGCCAGCAGCTTGGGCGTGACCACCGGGGAGCTGTTTTTT
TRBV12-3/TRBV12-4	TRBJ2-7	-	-	CASSPGRLTAYEQYF	TGTGCCAGCAGTCCGGGACGCCTGACTGCCTACGAGCAGTACTTC
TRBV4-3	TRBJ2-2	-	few	CASSLLVGGGEGGELFF	TGCGCCAGCAGCCTCCTAGTAGGCGGGGGCGAGGGCGGGGAGCTGTTTTTT
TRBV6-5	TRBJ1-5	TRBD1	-	CASRRTGDQPQHF	TGTGCCAGCAGGCGAACAGGGGATCAGCCCCAGCATTTT
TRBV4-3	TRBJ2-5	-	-	CASSLLVNQETQYF	TGCGCCAGCAGCCTCTTAGTAAACCAAGAGACCCAGTACTTC
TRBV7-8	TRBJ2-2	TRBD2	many	CASSRTSGGVSTGELFF	TGTGCCAGCAGCCGGACTAGCGGGGGGGTTTCTACCGGGGAGCTGTTTTTT
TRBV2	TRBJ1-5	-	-	CASNDFGNQPQHF	TGTGCCAGCAATGATTTTGGCAATCAGCCCCAGCATTTT
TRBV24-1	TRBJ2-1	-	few	CATSDPRAGNDEQFF	TGTGCCACCAGTGACCCCCGGGCAGGGAACGATGAGCAGTTCTTC
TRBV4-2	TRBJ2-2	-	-	CASSQDFGTGELFF	TGTGCCAGCAGCCAAGATTTTGGAACCGGGGAGCTGTTTTTT
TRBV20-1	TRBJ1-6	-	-	CSAREVAGSPLHF	TGCAGTGCTAGAGAGGTGGCGGGTTCACCCCTCCACTTT
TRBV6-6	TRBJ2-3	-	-	CASSQTLSTDTQYF	TGTGCCAGCAGCCAGACTCTTAGCACAGATACGCAGTATTTT
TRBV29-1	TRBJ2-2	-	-	CSVAPDILNTGELFF	TGCAGCGTTGCCCCGGACATTTTGAACACCGGGGAGCTGTTTTTT
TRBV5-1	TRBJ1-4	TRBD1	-	CASSLGQGRNEKLFF	TGCGCCAGCAGCTTGGGACAGGGGAGAAATGAAAAACTGTTTTTT
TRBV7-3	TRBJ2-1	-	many	CASSKGGLAYNEQFF	TGTGCCAGCAGTAAAGGGGGTCTGGCCTACAATGAGCAGTTCTTC
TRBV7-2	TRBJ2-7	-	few	CASSRYYEQYF	TGTGCCAGCAGCCGCTACTACGAGCAGTACTTC
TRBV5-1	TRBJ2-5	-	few	CASSPQGGQETQYF	TGCGCCAGCAGCCCTCAGGGGGGCCAAGAGACCCAGTACTTC
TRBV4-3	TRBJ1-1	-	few	CASSQDGVNTEAFF	TGCGCCAGCAGCCAAGACGGGGTGAACACTGAAGCTTTCTTT
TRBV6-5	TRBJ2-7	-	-	CASSYSPGPAEHYEQYF	TGTGCCAGCAGTTACTCCCCCGGACCGGCTGAACACTACGAGCAGTACTTC
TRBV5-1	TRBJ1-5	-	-	CASSLNGYNQPQHF	TGCGCCAGCAGCTTGAACGGGTACAATCAGCCCCAGCATTTT
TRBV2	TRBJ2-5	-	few	CASSELAALGTQYF	TGTGCCAGCAGCGAATTAGCGGCCCTCGGGACCCAGTACTTC
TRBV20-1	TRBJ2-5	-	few	CSAPRDSQETQYF	TGCAGTGCCCCCCGGGACTCTCAAGAGACCCAGTACTTC
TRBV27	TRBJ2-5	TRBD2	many	CASSLFSAGRGETQYF	TGTGCCAGCAGTTTATTTTCAGCGGGGAGAGGGGAGACCCAGTACTTC
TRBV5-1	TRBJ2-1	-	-	CASTNTGTYNEQFF	TGCGCCAGCACCAACACCGGAACCTACAATGAGCAGTTCTTC
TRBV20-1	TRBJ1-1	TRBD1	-	CSANRGSRNTEAFF	TGCAGTGCAAACAGGGGATCGAGGAACACTGAAGCTTTCTTT
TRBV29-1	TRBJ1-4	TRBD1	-	CSVGGGQGNEKLFF	TGCAGCGTCGGAGGGGGACAGGGAAATGAAAAACTGTTTTTT